The sample holds a few counts of the clone carrying this T cell receptor (beta chain). Hyperthyroidism of Graves' type that showed no ophthalmopathy progression within 18 months was stable. These patients, aged 18 to 65, had recently diagnosed hyperthyroidism lasting under 2 months. With 2 bases clipped from V and 6 bases from J, the junction kept 5 bases outside the gene matches. This CDR3 is 14 amino acids long. Germline V gene lookup returns CDR1 ENHRY and CDR2 SYGVKD. The data originate from a study of T cells in Graves' hyperthyroidism and ophthalmopathy. The source material, RNA transcripts, was used to amplify TCR beta CDR3 regions. First-round RT-PCR of the TCR CDR3 relied on the HTBI primer set. TCRdb reanalysed the multiplex PCR reads using MiXCR and keeps one entry per CDR3 protein. The sample gives roughly 800,000 distinct CDR3 sequences, roughly 40% of which show up once; 8.9% is in the top ten.

The source material was blood. The chain has TRBV10-3 and TRBJ2-7; 9 bases align to TRBD2. This clonotype was obtained from a man aged 18 to 35 with Graves' hyperthyroidism. CDR3 amino acids: CAISEGLAGSEQYF. In DNA, the CDR3 is TGTGCCATCAGTGAGGGGCTAGCGGGATCCGAGCAGTACTTC.